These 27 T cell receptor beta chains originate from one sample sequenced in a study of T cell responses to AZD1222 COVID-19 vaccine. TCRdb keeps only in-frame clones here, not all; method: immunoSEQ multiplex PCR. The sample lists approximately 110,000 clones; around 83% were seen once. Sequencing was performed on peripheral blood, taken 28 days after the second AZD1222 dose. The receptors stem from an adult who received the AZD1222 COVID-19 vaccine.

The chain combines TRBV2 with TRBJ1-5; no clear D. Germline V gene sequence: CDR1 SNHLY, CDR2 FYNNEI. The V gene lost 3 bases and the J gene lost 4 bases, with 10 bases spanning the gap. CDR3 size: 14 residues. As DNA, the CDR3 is TGTGCCAGCAGTGAGATGCTCCGTAATCAGCCCCAGCATTTT. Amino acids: CASSEMLRNQPQHF.

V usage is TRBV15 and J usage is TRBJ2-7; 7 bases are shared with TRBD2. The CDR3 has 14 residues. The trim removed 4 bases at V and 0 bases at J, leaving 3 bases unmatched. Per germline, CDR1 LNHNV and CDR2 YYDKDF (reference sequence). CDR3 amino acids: CATSNGGSSYEQYF. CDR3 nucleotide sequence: TGTGCCACCAGCAATGGCGGGAGCTCCTACGAGCAGTACTTC.

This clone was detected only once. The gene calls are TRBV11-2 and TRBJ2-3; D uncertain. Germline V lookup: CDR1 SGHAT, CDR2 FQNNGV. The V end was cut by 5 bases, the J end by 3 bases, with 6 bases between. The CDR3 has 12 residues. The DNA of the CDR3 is TGTGCCAGCAGCAGGTGGACAGATACGCAGTATTTT. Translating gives CASSRWTDTQYF.

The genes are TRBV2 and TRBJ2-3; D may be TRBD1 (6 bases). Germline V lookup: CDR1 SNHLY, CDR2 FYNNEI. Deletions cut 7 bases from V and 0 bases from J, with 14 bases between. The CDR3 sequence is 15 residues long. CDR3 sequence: CASTLPGQSTDTQYF. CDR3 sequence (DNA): TGTGCCAGCACCCTCCCCGGACAGAGCACAGATACGCAGTATTTT.

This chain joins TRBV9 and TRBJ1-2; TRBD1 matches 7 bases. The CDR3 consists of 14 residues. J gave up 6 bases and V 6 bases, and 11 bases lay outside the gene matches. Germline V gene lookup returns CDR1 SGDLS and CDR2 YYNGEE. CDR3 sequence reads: CASTLSGQGDGYTF. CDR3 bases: TGTGCCAGCACCCTGTCGGGTCAGGGGGATGGCTACACCTTC.

CDR3 nucleotide sequence: TGTGCCACCAGCAGAGGGGGGACAAAGACCGGGGAGCTGTTTTTT. Its translation is CATSRGGTKTGELFF. The V gene is TRBV15, the J gene TRBJ2-2; perhaps TRBD1 as D (6 bases). Between the trimmed V and J ends, which lost 1 base and 5 bases, there was a span of 11 bases. The CDR3 spans 15 residues. CDR1 and CDR2 (germline): LNHNV, YYDKDF (reference sequence).

As DNA, the CDR3 is TGTGCCAGCAGTGAAGATGGGGGCAGCGGGACAGGGGCCACAGATACGCAGTATTTT. The encoded protein is CASSEDGGSGTGATDTQYF. V and J are TRBV6-1 and TRBJ2-3; TRBD1 matches 10 bases. CDR3 size: 19 residues. The trim removed 1 base at V and 2 bases at J, leaving 12 bases unmatched. Germline values: CDR1 MNHNS, CDR2 SASEGT.

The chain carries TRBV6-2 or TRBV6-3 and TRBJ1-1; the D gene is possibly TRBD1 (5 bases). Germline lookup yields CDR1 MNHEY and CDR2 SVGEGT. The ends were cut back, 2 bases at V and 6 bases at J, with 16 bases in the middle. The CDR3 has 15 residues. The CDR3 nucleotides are TGTGCCAGCAGTTACGGGGACCCGTTGGTGTCTGAAGCTTTCTTT. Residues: CASSYGDPLVSEAFF.

This CDR3 reads CASSPPGLAIDTQYF. The CDR3 DNA sequence: TGCGCCAGCAGCCCGCCGGGACTAGCAATCGATACGCAGTATTTT. This chain uses TRBV10-1 with TRBJ2-3; 9 bases align to TRBD2. With V trimmed by 6 bases and J by 6 bases, 10 bases remained unmatched. The CDR3 totals 15 residues. Germline CDR1 is WNHNN and CDR2 is SYGVQD (reference sequence).

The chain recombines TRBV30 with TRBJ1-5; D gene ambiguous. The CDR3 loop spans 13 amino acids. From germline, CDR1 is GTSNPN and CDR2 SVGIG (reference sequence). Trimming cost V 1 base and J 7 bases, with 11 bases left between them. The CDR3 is CAWSDGLWQPQHF. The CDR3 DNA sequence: TGTGCCTGGAGTGATGGTCTTTGGCAGCCCCAGCATTTT.

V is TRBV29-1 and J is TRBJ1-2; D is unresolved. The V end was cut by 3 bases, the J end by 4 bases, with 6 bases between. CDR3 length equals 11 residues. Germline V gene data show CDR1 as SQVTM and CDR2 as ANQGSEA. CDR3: CSVETGYGYTF. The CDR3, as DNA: TGCAGCGTTGAGACGGGCTATGGCTACACCTTC.

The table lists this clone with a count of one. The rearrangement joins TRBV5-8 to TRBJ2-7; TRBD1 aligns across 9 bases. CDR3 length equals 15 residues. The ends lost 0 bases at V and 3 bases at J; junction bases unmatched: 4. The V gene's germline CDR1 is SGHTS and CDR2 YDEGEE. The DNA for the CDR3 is TGTGCCAGCAGCTTGGGAACAGGGGGCCTCTACGAGCAGTACTTC. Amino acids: CASSLGTGGLYEQYF. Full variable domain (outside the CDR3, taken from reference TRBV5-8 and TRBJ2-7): EAGVTQSPTHLIKTRGQQATLRCSPISGHTSVYWYQQALGLGLQFLLWYDEGEERNRGNFPPRFSGRQFPNYSSELNVNALELEDSALYLCASSLGTGGLYEQYFGPGTRLTVT.

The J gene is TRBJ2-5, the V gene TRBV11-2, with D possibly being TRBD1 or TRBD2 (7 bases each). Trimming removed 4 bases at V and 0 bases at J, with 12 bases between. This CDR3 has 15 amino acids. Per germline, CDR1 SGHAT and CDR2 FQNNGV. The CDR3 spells CASSSRGGYQETQYF. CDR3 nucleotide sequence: TGTGCCAGCAGCTCCAGGGGGGGGTACCAAGAGACCCAGTACTTC.

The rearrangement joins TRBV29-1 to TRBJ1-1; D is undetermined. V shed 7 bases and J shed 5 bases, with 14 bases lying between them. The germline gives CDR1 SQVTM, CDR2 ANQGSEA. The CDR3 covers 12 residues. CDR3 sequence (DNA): TGCAGCGACATCGGGGATCGAACTGAAGCTTTCTTT. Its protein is CSDIGDRTEAFF.

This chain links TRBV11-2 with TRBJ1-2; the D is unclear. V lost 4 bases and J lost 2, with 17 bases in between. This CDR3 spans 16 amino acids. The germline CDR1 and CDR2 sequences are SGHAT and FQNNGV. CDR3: CASSSSPRAENYGYTF. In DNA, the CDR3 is TGTGCCAGCAGCTCTAGCCCCCGGGCAGAGAACTATGGCTACACCTTC.

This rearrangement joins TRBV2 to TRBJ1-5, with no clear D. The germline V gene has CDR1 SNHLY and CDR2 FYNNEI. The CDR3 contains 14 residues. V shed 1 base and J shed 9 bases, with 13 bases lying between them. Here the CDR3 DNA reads TGTGCCAGCAGTGAAGGTAACCAAGAAAGGCCCCAGCATTTT. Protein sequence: CASSEGNQERPQHF.

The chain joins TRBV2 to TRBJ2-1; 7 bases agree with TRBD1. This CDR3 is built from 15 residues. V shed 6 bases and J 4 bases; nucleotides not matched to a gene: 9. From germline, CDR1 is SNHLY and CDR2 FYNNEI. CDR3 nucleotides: TGTGCCAGCAGGACCCAGGGGGTGCCGTACAATGAGCAGTTCTTC. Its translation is CASRTQGVPYNEQFF.

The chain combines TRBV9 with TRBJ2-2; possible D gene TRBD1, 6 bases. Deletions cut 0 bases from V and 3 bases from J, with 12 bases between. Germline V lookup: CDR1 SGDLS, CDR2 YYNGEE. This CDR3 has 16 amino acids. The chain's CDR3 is CASSVAGGQDTGELFF. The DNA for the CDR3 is TGTGCCAGCAGCGTAGCTGGGGGCCAGGACACCGGGGAGCTGTTTTTT.

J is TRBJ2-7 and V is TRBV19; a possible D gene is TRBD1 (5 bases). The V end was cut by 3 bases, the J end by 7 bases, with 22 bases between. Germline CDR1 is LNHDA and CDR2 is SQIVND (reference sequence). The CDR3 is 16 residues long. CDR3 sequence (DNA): TGTGCCAGTAGTATCGGTTCGGCAGGGTGGGGTTTGGAGCAGTACTTC. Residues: CASSIGSAGWGLEQYF.

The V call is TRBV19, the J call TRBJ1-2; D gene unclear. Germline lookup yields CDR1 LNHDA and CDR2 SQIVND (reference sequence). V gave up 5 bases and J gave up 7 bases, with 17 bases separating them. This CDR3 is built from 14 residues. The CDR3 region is CASSPSPAGGGYTF. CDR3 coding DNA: TGTGCCAGTAGTCCTTCCCCGGCCGGAGGTGGCTACACCTTC.

The CDR3 loop reads CASSRTDTLAFF. CDR3 nucleotides: TGTGCCAGCAGCCGGACGGACACGTTGGCTTTCTTT. J is TRBJ1-1 and V is TRBV12-3 or TRBV12-4; TRBD1 is a possible D gene (5 bases). V lost 6 bases, J lost 11 bases, and 16 bases lay in between. The CDR3 covers 12 residues.

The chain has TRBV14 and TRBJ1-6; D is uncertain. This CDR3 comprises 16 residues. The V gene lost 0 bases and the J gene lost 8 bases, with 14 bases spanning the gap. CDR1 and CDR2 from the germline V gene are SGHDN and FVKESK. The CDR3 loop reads CASSQEGRVVYSPLHF. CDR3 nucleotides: TGTGCCAGCAGCCAAGAGGGGAGGGTGGTGTATTCACCCCTCCACTTT.

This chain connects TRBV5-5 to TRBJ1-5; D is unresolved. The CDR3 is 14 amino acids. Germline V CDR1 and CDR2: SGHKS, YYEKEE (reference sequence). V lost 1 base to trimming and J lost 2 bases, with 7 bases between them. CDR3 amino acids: CASSLKGGNQPQHF. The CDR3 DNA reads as TGTGCCAGCAGCTTGAAGGGAGGCAATCAGCCCCAGCATTTT. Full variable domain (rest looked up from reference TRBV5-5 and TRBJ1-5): DAGVTQSPTHLIKTRGQQVTLRCSPISGHKSVSWYQQVLGQGPQFIFQYYEKEERGRGNFPDRFSARQFPNYSSELNVNALLLGDSALYLCASSLKGGNQPQHFGDGTRLSIL.

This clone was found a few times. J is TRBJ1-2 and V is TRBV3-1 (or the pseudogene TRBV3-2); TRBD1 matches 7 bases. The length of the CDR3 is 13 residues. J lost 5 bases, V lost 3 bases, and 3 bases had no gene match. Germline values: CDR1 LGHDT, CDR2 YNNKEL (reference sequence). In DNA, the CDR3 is TGTGCCAGCAGCCACCAGGGACAGTATGGCTACACCTTC. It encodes CASSHQGQYGYTF.

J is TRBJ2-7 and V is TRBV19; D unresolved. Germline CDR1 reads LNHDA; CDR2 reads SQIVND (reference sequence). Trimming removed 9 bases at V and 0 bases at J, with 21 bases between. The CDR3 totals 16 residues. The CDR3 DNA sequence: TGTGCCAGCAATTCACGCCTGAGTCCAGACTCCTACGAGCAGTACTTC. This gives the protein CASNSRLSPDSYEQYF.

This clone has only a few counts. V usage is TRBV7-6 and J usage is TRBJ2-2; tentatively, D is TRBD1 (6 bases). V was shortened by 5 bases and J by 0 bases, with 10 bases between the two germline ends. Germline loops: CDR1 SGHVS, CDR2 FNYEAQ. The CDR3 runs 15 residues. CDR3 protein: CASSPTGANTGELFF. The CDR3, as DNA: TGTGCCAGCAGCCCGACAGGAGCGAACACCGGGGAGCTGTTTTTT. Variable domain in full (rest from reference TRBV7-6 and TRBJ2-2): GAGVSQSPRYKVTKRGQDVALRCDPISGHVSLYWYRQALGQGPEFLTYFNYEAQQDKSGLPNDRFSAERPEGSISTLTIQRTEQRDSAMYRCASSPTGANTGELFFGEGSRLTVL.

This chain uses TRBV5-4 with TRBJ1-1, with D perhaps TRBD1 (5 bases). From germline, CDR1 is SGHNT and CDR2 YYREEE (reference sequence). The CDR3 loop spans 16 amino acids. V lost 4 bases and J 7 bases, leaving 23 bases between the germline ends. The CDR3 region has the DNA TGTGCCAGCAGCCCACAGGAACTCGGAGGGACTTTTGAAGCTTTCTTT. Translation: CASSPQELGGTFEAFF.